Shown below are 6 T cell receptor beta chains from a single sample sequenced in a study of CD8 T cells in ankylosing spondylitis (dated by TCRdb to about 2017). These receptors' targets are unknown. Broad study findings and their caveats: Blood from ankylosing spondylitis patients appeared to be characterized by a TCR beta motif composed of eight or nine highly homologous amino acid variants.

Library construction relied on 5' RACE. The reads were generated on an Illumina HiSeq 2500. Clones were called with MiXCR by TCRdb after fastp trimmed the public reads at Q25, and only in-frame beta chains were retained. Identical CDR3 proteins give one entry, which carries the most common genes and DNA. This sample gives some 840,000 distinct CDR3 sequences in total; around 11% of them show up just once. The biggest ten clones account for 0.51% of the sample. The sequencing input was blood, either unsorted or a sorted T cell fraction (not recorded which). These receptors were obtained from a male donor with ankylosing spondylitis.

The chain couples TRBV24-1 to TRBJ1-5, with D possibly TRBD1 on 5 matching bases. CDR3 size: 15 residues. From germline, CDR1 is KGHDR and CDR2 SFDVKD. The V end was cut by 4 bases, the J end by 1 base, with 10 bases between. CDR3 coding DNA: TGTGCCACCAGTGAGGCGGGGCTCAGCAATCAGCCCCAGCATTTT. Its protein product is CATSEAGLSNQPQHF.

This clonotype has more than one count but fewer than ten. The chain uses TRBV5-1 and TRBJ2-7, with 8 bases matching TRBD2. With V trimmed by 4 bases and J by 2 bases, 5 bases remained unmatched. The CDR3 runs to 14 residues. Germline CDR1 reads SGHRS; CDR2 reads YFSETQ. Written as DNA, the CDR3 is TGCGCCAGCAGCCCGGGAGGGGCCGCCTACGAGCAGTACTTC. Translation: CASSPGGAAYEQYF.

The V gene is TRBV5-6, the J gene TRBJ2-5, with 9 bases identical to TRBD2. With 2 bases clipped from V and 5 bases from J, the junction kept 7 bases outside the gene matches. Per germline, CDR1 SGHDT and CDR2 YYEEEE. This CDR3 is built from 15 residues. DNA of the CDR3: TGTGCCAGCAGCTTCCCTCGAGCGGGAGGTGAGACCCAGTACTTC. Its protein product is CASSFPRAGGETQYF.

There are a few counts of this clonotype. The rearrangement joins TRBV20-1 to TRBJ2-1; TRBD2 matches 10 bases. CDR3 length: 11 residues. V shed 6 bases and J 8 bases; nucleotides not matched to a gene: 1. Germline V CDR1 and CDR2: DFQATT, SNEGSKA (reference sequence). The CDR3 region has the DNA TGCAGTGCAGCGGGAGGGTATGAGCAGTTCTTC. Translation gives CSAAGGYEQFF.

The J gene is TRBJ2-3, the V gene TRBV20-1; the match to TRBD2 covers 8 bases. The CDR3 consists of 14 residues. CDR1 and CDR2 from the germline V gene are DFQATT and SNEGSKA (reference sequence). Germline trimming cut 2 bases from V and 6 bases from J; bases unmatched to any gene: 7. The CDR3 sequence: CSARNGRAGDTQYF. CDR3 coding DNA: TGCAGTGCTAGAAACGGGAGGGCCGGGGATACGCAGTATTTT.

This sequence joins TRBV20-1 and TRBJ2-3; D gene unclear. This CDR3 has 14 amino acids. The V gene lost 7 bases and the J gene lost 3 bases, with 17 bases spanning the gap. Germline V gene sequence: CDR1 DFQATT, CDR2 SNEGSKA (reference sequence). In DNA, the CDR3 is TGCAGTGTATTAGGGCAGCAGCTGACAGATACGCAGTATTTT. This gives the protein CSVLGQQLTDTQYF.